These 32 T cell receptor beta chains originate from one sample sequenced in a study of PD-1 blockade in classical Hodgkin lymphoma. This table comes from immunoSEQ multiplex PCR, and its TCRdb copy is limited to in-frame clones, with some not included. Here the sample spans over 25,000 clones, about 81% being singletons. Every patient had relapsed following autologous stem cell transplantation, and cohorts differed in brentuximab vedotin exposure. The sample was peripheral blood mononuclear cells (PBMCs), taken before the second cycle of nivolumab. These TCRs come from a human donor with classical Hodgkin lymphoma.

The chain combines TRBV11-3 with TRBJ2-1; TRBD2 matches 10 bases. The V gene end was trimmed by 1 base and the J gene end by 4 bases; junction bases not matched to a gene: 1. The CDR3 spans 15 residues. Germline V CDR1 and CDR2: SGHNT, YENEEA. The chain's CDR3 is CASSLGTSGYNEQFF. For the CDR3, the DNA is TGTGCCAGCAGCTTAGGGACTAGCGGATACAATGAGCAGTTCTTC.

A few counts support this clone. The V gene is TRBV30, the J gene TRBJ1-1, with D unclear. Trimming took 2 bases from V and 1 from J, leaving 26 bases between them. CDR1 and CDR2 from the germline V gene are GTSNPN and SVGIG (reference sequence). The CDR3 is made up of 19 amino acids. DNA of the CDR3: TGTGCCTGGAGTATACCCCGTAAGAGGTCGGGCGCGTGGAACACTGAAGCTTTCTTT. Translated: CAWSIPRKRSGAWNTEAFF. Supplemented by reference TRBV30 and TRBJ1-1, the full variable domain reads SQTIHQWPATLVQPVGSPLSLECTVEGTSNPNLYWYRQAAGRGLQLLFYSVGIGQISSEVPQNLSASRPQDRQFILSSKKLLLSDSGFYLCAWSIPRKRSGAWNTEAFFGQGTRLTVV.

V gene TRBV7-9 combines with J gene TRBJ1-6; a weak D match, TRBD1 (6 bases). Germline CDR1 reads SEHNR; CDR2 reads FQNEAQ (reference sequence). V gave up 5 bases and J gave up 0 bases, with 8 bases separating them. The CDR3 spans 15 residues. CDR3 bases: TGTGCCAGCAGCGCACAGGGCTCCTATAATTCACCCCTCCACTTT. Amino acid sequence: CASSAQGSYNSPLHF.

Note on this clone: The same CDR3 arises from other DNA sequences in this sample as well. The CDR3 spells CASSLTGGSYNEQFF. The CDR3 DNA is TGCGCCAGCAGCTTAACGGGGGGTTCCTACAATGAGCAGTTCTTC. The gene calls are TRBV5-1 and TRBJ2-1; 7 bases are a match to TRBD2. The V and J ends lost 2 bases and 1 base, in that order; junction bases with no gene match: 3. The CDR3 has 15 residues. Germline loops: CDR1 SGHRS, CDR2 YFSETQ.

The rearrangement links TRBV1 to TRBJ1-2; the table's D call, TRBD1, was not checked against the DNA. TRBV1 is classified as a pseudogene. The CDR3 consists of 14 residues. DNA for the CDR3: TGCACCAGCAGCCAAGATTACAGGGATTATGGCTACACCTTC. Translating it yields CTSSQDYRDYGYTF.

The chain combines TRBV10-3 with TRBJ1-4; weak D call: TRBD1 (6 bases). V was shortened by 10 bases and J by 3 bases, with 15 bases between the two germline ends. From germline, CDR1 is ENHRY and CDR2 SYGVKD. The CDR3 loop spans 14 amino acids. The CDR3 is CATTASGANEKLFF. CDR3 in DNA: TGTGCCACCACTGCATCAGGGGCTAATGAAAAACTGTTTTTT.

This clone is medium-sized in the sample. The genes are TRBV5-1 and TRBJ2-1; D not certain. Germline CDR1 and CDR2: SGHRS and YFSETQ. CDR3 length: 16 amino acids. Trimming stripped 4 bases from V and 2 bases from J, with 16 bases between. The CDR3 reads CASSPPRPDAYNEQFF. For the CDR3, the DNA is TGCGCCAGCAGCCCCCCCCGTCCGGACGCCTACAATGAGCAGTTCTTC.

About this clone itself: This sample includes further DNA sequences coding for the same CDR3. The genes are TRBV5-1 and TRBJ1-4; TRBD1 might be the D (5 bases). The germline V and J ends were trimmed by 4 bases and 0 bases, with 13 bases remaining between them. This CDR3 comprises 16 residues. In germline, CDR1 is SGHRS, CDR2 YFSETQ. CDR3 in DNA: TGCGCCAGCAGCCGCGGTTCGACAGCAACTAATGAAAAACTGTTTTTT. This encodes CASSRGSTATNEKLFF.

CDR3: CASSLKGAWTEAFF. The CDR3 DNA is TGTGCCAGCAGCTTAAAGGGGGCATGGACTGAAGCTTTCTTT. This rearrangement joins TRBV5-6 to TRBJ1-1; TRBD1 matches at 7 bases. This CDR3 is built from 14 residues. Trimming cost V 2 bases and J 5 bases; bases outside gene matches: 6. Germline V gives CDR1 SGHDT, CDR2 YYEEEE.

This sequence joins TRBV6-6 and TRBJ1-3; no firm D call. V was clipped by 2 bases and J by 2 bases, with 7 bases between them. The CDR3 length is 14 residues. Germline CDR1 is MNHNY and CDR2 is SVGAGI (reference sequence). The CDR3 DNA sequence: TGTGCCAGCAGTTACGAAGGTGCTGGAAACACCATATATTTT. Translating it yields CASSYEGAGNTIYF.

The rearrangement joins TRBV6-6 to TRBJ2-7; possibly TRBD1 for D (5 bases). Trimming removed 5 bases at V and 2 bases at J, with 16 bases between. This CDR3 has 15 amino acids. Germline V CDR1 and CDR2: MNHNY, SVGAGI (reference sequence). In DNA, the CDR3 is TGTGCCAGCAGTCCCTGGGGCGGCGGAACCTACGAGCAGTACTTC. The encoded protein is CASSPWGGGTYEQYF.

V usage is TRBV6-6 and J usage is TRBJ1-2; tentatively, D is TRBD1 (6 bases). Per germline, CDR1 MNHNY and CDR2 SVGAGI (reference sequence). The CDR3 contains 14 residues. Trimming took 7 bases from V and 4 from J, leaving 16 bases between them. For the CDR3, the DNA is TGTGCCAGCAACCGTTACAGGGAGGCCTATGGCTACACCTTC. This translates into CASNRYREAYGYTF.

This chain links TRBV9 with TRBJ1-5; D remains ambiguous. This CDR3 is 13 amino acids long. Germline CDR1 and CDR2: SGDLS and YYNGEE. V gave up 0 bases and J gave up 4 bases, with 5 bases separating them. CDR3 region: CASSVAGNQPQHF. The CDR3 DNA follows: TGTGCCAGCAGCGTAGCGGGGAATCAGCCCCAGCATTTT.

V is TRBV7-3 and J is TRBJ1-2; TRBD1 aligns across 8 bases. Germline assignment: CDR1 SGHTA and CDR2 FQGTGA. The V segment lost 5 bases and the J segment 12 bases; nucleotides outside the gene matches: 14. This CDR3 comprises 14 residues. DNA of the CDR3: TGTGCCAGCAGCCTTGGTATTTCGGACAGGGAGCACACCTTC. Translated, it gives CASSLGISDREHTF.

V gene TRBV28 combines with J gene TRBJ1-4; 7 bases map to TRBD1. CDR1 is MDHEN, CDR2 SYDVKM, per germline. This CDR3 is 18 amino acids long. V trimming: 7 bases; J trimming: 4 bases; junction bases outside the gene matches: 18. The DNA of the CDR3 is TGTGCCAGCAATCTTGGGGCCAGACAGGGAGTGGGTAATGAAAAACTGTTTTTT. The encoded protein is CASNLGARQGVGNEKLFF.

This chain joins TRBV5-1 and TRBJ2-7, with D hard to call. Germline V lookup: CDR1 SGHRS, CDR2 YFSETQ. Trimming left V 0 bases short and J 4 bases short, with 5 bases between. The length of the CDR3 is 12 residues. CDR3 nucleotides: TGCGCCAGCAGCTTGGACGGATACGAGCAGTACTTC. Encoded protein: CASSLDGYEQYF.

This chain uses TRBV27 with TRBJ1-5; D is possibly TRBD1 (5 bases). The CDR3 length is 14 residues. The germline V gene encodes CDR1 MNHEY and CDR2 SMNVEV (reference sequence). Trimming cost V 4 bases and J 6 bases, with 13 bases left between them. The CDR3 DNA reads TGTGCCAGCAGTTGGGGAACAGGTGTTCAGCCCCAGCATTTT. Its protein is CASSWGTGVQPQHF.

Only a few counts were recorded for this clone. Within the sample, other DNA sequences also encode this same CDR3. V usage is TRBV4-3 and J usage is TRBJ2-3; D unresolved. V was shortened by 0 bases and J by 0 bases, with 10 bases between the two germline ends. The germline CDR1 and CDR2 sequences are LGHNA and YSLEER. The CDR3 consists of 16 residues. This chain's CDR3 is CASSQDRRASTDTQYF. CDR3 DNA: TGCGCCAGCAGCCAAGATAGAAGGGCAAGCACAGATACGCAGTATTTT.

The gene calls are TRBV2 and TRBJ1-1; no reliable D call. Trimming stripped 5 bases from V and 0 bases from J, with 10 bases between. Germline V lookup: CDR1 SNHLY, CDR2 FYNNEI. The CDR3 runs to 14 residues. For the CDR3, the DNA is TGTGCCAGCAGTTATACATCTATGAACACTGAAGCTTTCTTT. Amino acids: CASSYTSMNTEAFF.

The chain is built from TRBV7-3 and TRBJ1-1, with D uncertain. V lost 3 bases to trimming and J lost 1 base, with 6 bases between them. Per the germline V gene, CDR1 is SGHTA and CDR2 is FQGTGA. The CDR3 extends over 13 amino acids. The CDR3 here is CASSFDENTEAFF. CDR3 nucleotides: TGTGCCAGCAGCTTCGATGAGAACACTGAAGCTTTCTTT. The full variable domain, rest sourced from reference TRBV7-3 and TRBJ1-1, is GAGVSQTPSNKVTEKGKYVELRCDPISGHTALYWYRQSLGQGPEFLIYFQGTGAADDSGLPNDRFFAVRPEGSVSTLKIQRTERGDSAVYLCASSFDENTEAFFGQGTRLTVV.

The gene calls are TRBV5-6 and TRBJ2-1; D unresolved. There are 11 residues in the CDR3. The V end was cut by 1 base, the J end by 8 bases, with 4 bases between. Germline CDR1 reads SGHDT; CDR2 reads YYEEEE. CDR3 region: CASSLNDEQFF. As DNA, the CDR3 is TGTGCCAGCAGCTTGAATGATGAGCAGTTCTTC.

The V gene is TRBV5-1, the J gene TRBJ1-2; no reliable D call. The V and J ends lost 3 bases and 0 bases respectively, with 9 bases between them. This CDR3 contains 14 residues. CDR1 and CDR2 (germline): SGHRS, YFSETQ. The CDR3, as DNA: TGCGCCAGCAGCTCTGACGGTTCTAACTATGGCTACACCTTC. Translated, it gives CASSSDGSNYGYTF. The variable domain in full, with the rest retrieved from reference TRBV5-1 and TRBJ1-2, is KAGVTQTPRYLIKTRGQQVTLSCSPISGHRSVSWYQQTPGQGLQFLFEYFSETQRNKGNFPGRFSGRQFSNSRSEMNVSTLELGDSALYLCASSSDGSNYGYTFGSGTRLTVV.

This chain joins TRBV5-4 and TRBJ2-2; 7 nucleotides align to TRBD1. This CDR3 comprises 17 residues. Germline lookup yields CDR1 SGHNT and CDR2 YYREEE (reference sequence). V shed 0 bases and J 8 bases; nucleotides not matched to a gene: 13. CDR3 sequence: CASSLGPGTEHTGELFF. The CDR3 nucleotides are TGTGCCAGCAGCTTGGGTCCGGGGACAGAGCATACGGGGGAGCTGTTTTTT.

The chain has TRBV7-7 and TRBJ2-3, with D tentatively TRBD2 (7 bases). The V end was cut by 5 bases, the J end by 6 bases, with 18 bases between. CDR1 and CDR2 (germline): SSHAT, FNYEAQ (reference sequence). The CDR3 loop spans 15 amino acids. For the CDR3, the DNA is TGTGCCAGCAGCCAAGGTGGCGGGGGCAGGGATACGCAGTATTTT. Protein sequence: CASSQGGGGRDTQYF.

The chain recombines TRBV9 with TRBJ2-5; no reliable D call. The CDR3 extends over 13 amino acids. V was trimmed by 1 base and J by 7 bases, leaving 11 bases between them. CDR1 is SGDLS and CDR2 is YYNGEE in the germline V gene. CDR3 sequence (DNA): TGTGCCAGCAGCGTAACCGGTCTGGGGACCCAGTACTTC. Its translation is CASSVTGLGTQYF.

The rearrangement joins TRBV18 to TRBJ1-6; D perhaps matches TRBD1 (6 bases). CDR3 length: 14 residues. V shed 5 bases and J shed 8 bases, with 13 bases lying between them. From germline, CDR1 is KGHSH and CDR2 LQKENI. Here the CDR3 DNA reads TGTGCCAGCTCAAGGGGGTTGGGGGATTCACCCCTCCACTTT. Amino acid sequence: CASSRGLGDSPLHF.

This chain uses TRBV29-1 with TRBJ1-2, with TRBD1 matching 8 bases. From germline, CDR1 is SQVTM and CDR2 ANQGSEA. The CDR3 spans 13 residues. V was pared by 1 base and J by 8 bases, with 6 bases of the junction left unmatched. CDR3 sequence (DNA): TGCAGCGTTGAAGGGACAGGGAAGGACGGCTACACCTTC. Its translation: CSVEGTGKDGYTF.

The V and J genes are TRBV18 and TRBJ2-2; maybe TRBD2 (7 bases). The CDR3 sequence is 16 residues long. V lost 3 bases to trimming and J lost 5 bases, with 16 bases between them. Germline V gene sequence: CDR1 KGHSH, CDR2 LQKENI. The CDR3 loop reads CASSPSPGGRTGELFF. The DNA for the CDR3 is TGTGCCAGCTCACCTTCCCCGGGGGGCCGGACCGGGGAGCTGTTTTTT.

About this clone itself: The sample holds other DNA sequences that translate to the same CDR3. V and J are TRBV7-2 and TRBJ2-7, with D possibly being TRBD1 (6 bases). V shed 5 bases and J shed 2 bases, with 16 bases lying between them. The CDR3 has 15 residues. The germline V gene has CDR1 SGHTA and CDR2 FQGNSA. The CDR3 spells CASSPPAGAAYEQYF. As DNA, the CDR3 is TGTGCCAGCAGCCCCCCTGCAGGGGCCGCCTACGAGCAGTACTTC.

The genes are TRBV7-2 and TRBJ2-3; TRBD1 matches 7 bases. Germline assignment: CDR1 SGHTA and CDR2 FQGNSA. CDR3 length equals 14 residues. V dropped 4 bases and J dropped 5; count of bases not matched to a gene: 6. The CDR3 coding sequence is TGTGCCAGCAGCTCCAGACAGGGTGGAGATACGCAGTATTTT. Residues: CASSSRQGGDTQYF.

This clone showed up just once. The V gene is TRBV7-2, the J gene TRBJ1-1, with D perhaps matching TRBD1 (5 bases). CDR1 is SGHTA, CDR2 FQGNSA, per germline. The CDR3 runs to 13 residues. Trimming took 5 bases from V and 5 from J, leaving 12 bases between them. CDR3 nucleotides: TGTGCCAGCAGCCCCCGAAGGGGAACTGAAGCTTTCTTT. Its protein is CASSPRRGTEAFF.

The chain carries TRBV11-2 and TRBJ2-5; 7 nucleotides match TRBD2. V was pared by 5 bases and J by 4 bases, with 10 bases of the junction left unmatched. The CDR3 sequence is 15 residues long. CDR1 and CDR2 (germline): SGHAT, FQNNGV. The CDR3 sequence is CASSRRRGDRETQYF. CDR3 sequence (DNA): TGTGCCAGCAGCCGACGTCGGGGGGATCGAGAGACCCAGTACTTC.